Following are 27 T cell receptor beta chains from one sample sequenced in a study of blood T cell repertoires in COVID-19. Data came from immunoSEQ multiplex PCR; TCRdb stores just in-frame clones and leaves some out. The sample yields about 160,000 clones, approximately 84% seen once. Input material: PBMCs or T cells enriched from blood (not recorded which). These receptors were taken from a woman in her thirties or forties with acute COVID-19.

The chain couples TRBV5-4 to TRBJ2-1; 11 bases align to TRBD1. The CDR3 has 17 amino acids. Germline V gene sequence: CDR1 SGHNT, CDR2 YYREEE (reference sequence). V shed 2 bases, J shed 0 bases, and the junction held 4 bases outside the gene matches. CDR3 in DNA: TGTGCCAGCAGCTTTTCCGGGACAGGGGGCTCCTACAATGAGCAGTTCTTC. Encoded protein: CASSFSGTGGSYNEQFF.

This clone was recorded at least ten times. CDR3 coding DNA: TGTGCCAGCAGCTTCACACCTTACGAGCAGTACGTC. Translating gives CASSFTPYEQYV. The genes are TRBV7-9 and TRBJ2-7; D is ambiguous. V was shortened by 3 bases and J by 4 bases, with 7 bases between the two germline ends. The germline CDR1 and CDR2 sequences are SEHNR and FQNEAQ (reference sequence). This CDR3 is 12 amino acids long.

The chain joins TRBV6-1 to TRBJ1-2; TRBD1 agrees at 9 bases. This CDR3 is 16 amino acids long. The trim removed 1 base at V and 8 bases at J, leaving 11 bases unmatched. CDR1 is MNHNS, CDR2 SASEGT, per germline. In nucleotides, the CDR3 is TGTGCCAGCAGTGAAGTTCCGGGACAGGGTTCCCCCGGCTACACCTTC. Its translation is CASSEVPGQGSPGYTF.

V usage is TRBV6-5 and J usage is TRBJ1-1; D is unclear. The CDR3 is made up of 11 amino acids. CDR1 is MNHEY, CDR2 SVGAGI, per germline. Trimming pared 10 bases from V and 0 bases from J, leaving 6 bases between. CDR3 protein: CAIQLNTEAFF. The CDR3 DNA follows: TGTGCCATACAGTTGAACACTGAAGCTTTCTTT.

CDR3: CASSRDRTLMNTEAFF. Written as DNA, the CDR3 is TGCGCCAGCAGCAGGGACAGGACCCTGATGAACACTGAAGCTTTCTTT. V gene TRBV5-1 combines with J gene TRBJ1-1; TRBD1 matches 8 bases. Unmatched junction bases numbered 8, after V lost 4 bases and J lost 0 bases. The V gene's germline CDR1 is SGHRS and CDR2 YFSETQ. The CDR3 has 16 residues.

The CDR3 DNA sequence: TGCGCCAGCCGACCCCTAGCGGGAGGGTCCACCGGGGAGCTGTTTTTT. This gives the protein CASRPLAGGSTGELFF. V is TRBV5-1 and J is TRBJ2-2, with 12 bases aligning to TRBD2. Germline V gene data show CDR1 as SGHRS and CDR2 as YFSETQ. V dropped 7 bases and J dropped 4; count of bases not matched to a gene: 8. CDR3 length equals 16 residues. Looking up the rest from reference TRBV5-1 and TRBJ2-2 gives the full variable domain: KAGVTQTPRYLIKTRGQQVTLSCSPISGHRSVSWYQQTPGQGLQFLFEYFSETQRNKGNFPGRFSGRQFSNSRSEMNVSTLELGDSALYLCASRPLAGGSTGELFFGEGSRLTVL.

This clone occurred a few times. The V gene is TRBV29-1, the J gene TRBJ2-7; 8 nucleotides line up with TRBD2. The CDR3 length is 14 residues. CDR1 and CDR2 from the germline V gene are SQVTM and ANQGSEA. With V trimmed by 6 bases and J by 2 bases, 9 bases remained unmatched. The CDR3 sequence is CSVASGSPPYEQYF. The CDR3 DNA reads TGCAGCGTAGCAAGCGGGAGCCCCCCCTACGAGCAGTACTTC.

The chain has TRBV10-3 and TRBJ1-1, with a weak D call TRBD1 (5 bases). The V and J ends lost 11 bases and 6 bases respectively, with 19 bases between them. The length of the CDR3 is 13 residues. Germline CDR1 reads ENHRY; CDR2 reads SYGVKD. The CDR3 coding sequence is TGTGCCTACTATATCAGGGAATGGGCTGAAGCTTTCTTT. Translating it yields CAYYIREWAEAFF.

The CDR3 nucleotides are TGCGCCAGCAGCCAAGAAGGTGGGCGAAACACTGAAGCTTTCTTT. Its translation is CASSQEGGRNTEAFF. The chain combines TRBV4-1 with TRBJ1-1; no clear D gene. This CDR3 has 15 residues. Germline V gene data show CDR1 as MGHRA and CDR2 as YSYEKL. The germline V and J ends were trimmed by 0 bases and 2 bases, with 10 bases remaining between them.

This clone was counted a few times. The gene calls are TRBV10-1 and TRBJ2-2; 9 bases match TRBD2. Trimming at V came to 2 bases and at J to 7 bases, leaving 8 bases not matched to a gene. The length of the CDR3 is 16 residues. CDR1 and CDR2 from the germline V gene are WNHNN and SYGVQD (reference sequence). The CDR3 DNA reads TGCGCCAGCAGTGAGAAGTACCCAGCGGGGGGCGGGGAGCTGTTTTTT. It specifies CASSEKYPAGGGELFF.

Remarks on this clone: Other DNA sequences from this sample encode an identical CDR3 as well. The rearrangement joins TRBV11-2 to TRBJ2-7, with 9 bases identical to TRBD1. The CDR3 is made up of 14 amino acids. Germline loops: CDR1 SGHAT, CDR2 FQNNGV. V gave up 4 bases and J gave up 2 bases; unmatched junction bases: 3. In nucleotides, the CDR3 is TGTGCCAGCAGCTCGGGGACAGGGCCCTACGAGCAGTACGTC. Translated: CASSSGTGPYEQYV.

This clone was detected a few times. This chain links TRBV6-6 with TRBJ2-1, with 9 bases matching TRBD1. Germline assignment: CDR1 MNHNY and CDR2 SVGAGI (reference sequence). The CDR3 runs 21 residues. Germline trimming cut 6 bases from V and 0 bases from J; bases unmatched to any gene: 21. The CDR3 DNA reads as TGTGCCAGCAGCCCAAACAGGGGGCAACAGTTTAGCGGGCACTCCTACAATGAGCAGTTCTTC. Translated: CASSPNRGQQFSGHSYNEQFF.

The chain recombines TRBV4-1 with TRBJ2-1; unclear D gene. V gave up 6 bases and J gave up 5 bases, with 17 bases separating them. The CDR3 runs to 15 residues. Germline V gene sequence: CDR1 MGHRA, CDR2 YSYEKL. The CDR3 region is CASRWSQLRDNEQFF. In DNA form, the CDR3 reads TGCGCCAGCAGATGGAGCCAACTCAGAGACAATGAGCAGTTCTTC.

J is TRBJ2-1 and V is TRBV28; TRBD1 might be the D (5 bases). Per the germline V gene, CDR1 is MDHEN and CDR2 is SYDVKM. The CDR3 extends over 16 amino acids. The ends were cut back, 2 bases at V and 8 bases at J, with 19 bases in the middle. CDR3 sequence reads: CASSLAGLESGDEQFF. The CDR3, as DNA: TGTGCCAGCAGTTTAGCAGGGCTCGAAAGTGGTGATGAGCAGTTCTTC. The full variable domain, completed using reference TRBV28 and TRBJ2-1, is DVKVTQSSRYLVKRTGEKVFLECVQDMDHENMFWYRQDPGLGLRLIYFSYDVKMKEKGDIPEGYSVSREKKERFSLILESASTNQTSMYLCASSLAGLESGDEQFFGPGTRLTVL.

The genes are TRBV4-2 and TRBJ1-2, with D hard to call. The CDR3 sequence is 14 residues long. Germline assignment: CDR1 LGHNA and CDR2 YNFKEQ. V gave up 0 bases and J gave up 8 bases, with 13 bases separating them. The CDR3 reads CASSQDEGLTGYTF. In nucleotides, the CDR3 is TGTGCCAGCAGCCAAGATGAGGGTCTGACGGGCTACACCTTC.

This clone was found once. The CDR3 loop is CASCRTGIGNSPLHF. The CDR3 region has the DNA TGCGCCAGCTGCCGTACAGGGATCGGGAATTCACCCCTCCACTTT. This sequence joins TRBV5-1 and TRBJ1-6; D might be TRBD1 (6 bases). The V gene's germline CDR1 is SGHRS and CDR2 YFSETQ. Between the trimmed V and J ends, which lost 7 bases and 7 bases, there was a span of 18 bases. CDR3 length: 15 residues.

This chain joins TRBV11-2 and TRBJ1-6; TRBD1 might be the D (5 bases). V lost 5 bases and J 4 bases, leaving 15 bases between the germline ends. The length of the CDR3 is 16 residues. From germline, CDR1 is SGHAT and CDR2 FQNNGV. The DNA for the CDR3 is TGTGCCAGCAGCGCCCTCGGGGGGTTTTATAATTCACCCCTCCACTTT. Amino acid sequence: CASSALGGFYNSPLHF.

The chain carries TRBV15 and TRBJ2-1; 9 bases are shared with TRBD1. V shed 3 bases and J 6 bases; nucleotides not matched to a gene: 3. The CDR3 totals 14 residues. The germline CDR1 and CDR2 sequences are LNHNV and YYDKDF (reference sequence). This chain's CDR3 is CATSRGQGPNEQFF. In nucleotides, the CDR3 is TGTGCCACCAGCAGGGGACAGGGCCCCAATGAGCAGTTCTTC.

V gene TRBV9 combines with J gene TRBJ2-1; 10 bases fit TRBD2. Germline V CDR1 and CDR2: SGDLS, YYNGEE. V lost 4 bases and J lost 2; bases outside the gene matches: 6. This CDR3 has 16 amino acids. The DNA for the CDR3 is TGTGCCAGCAGCACAAGCGGGAGGGGGCCCTACAATGAGCAGTTCTTC. As protein: CASSTSGRGPYNEQFF. Filled out from reference TRBV9 and TRBJ2-1, the complete variable domain reads DSGVTQTPKHLITATGQRVTLRCSPRSGDLSVYWYQQSLDQGLQFLIQYYNGEERAKGNILERFSAQQFPDLHSELNLSSLELGDSALYFCASSTSGRGPYNEQFFGPGTRLTVL.

The CDR3, as DNA: TGTGCCAGCAGCCAAGGGGACAGGGTCTACACCTTC. Its protein is CASSQGDRVYTF. The chain couples TRBV3-1 (or the pseudogene TRBV3-2) to TRBJ1-2; 9 nucleotides align to TRBD1. The V segment lost 1 base and the J segment 10 bases; nucleotides outside the gene matches: 1. Germline assignment: CDR1 LGHDT and CDR2 YNNKEL (reference sequence). There are 12 residues in the CDR3.

This clone was counted a single time. This chain's CDR3 is CASSQGGTDTQYF. DNA of the CDR3: TGTGCCAGCAGCCAGGGGGGTACAGATACGCAGTATTTT. The chain is built from TRBV5-6 and TRBJ2-3; a weak D match, TRBD1 (7 bases). The CDR3 length is 13 residues. Trimming removed 4 bases from V and 3 bases from J, with 9 bases in between. Germline CDR1 SGHDT, CDR2 YYEEEE.

The V gene is TRBV18, the J gene TRBJ1-4, with a weak D call TRBD1 (5 bases). The CDR3 has 13 residues. The V end was cut by 6 bases, the J end by 3 bases, with 8 bases between. Germline values: CDR1 KGHSH, CDR2 LQKENI. CDR3 bases: TGTGCCAGCTCCTCGGGGGCTAATGAAAAACTGTTTTTT. Translation: CASSSGANEKLFF.

This chain's CDR3 is CASSRPGQASLGAKNIQYF. The CDR3 bases are TGTGCCAGCAGTAGACCGGGACAGGCAAGTTTAGGAGCCAAAAACATTCAGTACTTC. The chain joins TRBV28 to TRBJ2-4, with 8 bases identical to TRBD1. J lost 0 bases, V lost 5 bases, and 15 bases had no gene match. The CDR3 is 19 residues long. Germline V gives CDR1 MDHEN, CDR2 SYDVKM.

V and J are TRBV7-9 and TRBJ1-3; 7 positions agree with TRBD1. Germline CDR1 and CDR2: SEHNR and FQNEAQ (reference sequence). The CDR3 has 15 amino acids. The V segment lost 1 base and the J segment 4 bases; nucleotides outside the gene matches: 4. CDR3 protein: CASSLVRGYGNTIYF. CDR3 DNA: TGTGCCAGCAGCTTAGTCAGGGGGTACGGAAACACCATATATTTT.

This clone appeared once. The chain couples TRBV2 to TRBJ2-3; 8 bases align to TRBD2. The CDR3 runs 16 residues. Trimming cost V 8 bases and J 7 bases; bases outside gene matches: 17. The V gene's germline CDR1 is SNHLY and CDR2 FYNNEI. As DNA, the CDR3 is TGTGCCAGCGATAAACCGGTTAGCGGGAATTCCAATACGCAGTATTTT. Residues: CASDKPVSGNSNTQYF.

This clone appeared a few times. The chain couples TRBV5-1 to TRBJ1-1; D might be TRBD1 (6 bases). CDR3 length: 13 amino acids. Trimming left V 4 bases short and J 3 bases short, with 10 bases between. Germline CDR1 reads SGHRS; CDR2 reads YFSETQ. CDR3 protein: CASSKTGYTEAFF. The CDR3 DNA reads as TGCGCCAGCAGCAAGACAGGTTACACTGAAGCTTTCTTT. Variable domain in full (rest from reference TRBV5-1 and TRBJ1-1): KAGVTQTPRYLIKTRGQQVTLSCSPISGHRSVSWYQQTPGQGLQFLFEYFSETQRNKGNFPGRFSGRQFSNSRSEMNVSTLELGDSALYLCASSKTGYTEAFFGQGTRLTVV.

The chain couples TRBV15 to TRBJ1-1, with a tentative D call TRBD1 (5 bases). The germline V gene encodes CDR1 LNHNV and CDR2 YYDKDF (reference sequence). Deletions cut 4 bases from V and 1 base from J, with 10 bases between. This CDR3 is built from 14 residues. CDR3 DNA: TGTGCCACCAGCACTTTCGGACAGAACACTGAAGCTTTCTTT. Protein: CATSTFGQNTEAFF.